These 9 T cell receptor beta chains came from one sample sequenced in a study of OX40 agonist ivuxolimab in advanced cancers. Sequencing was performed with immunoSEQ multiplex PCR; in TCRdb, only in-frame clones are kept and a portion is missing. In the table there are about 68,000 clones, roughly nine tenths of which are singletons. The sequenced sample was CD4+ or CD8+ T cells sorted from blood, obtained in a trial of the OX40 agonist ivuxolimab. The source is an adult with an advanced solid tumor such as melanoma, head and neck, liver or kidney cancer.

The rearrangement links TRBV11-1 to TRBJ2-1, with TRBD2 as a possible D gene (6 bases). This CDR3 contains 13 residues. The germline V gene has CDR1 SGHAT and CDR2 FQDESV (reference sequence). With 2 bases removed from V and 12 bases from J, the gap between germline ends came to 14 bases. The CDR3 DNA is TGTGCCAGCAGCTTAACGCGGGGTAGTCCGCAGTTCTTC. The encoded protein is CASSLTRGSPQFF.

This chain connects TRBV7-9 to TRBJ1-3; D not certain. The ends were cut back, 0 bases at V and 0 bases at J, with 15 bases in the middle. The germline CDR1 and CDR2 sequences are SEHNR and FQNEAQ (reference sequence). This CDR3 has 18 residues. The CDR3 DNA reads TGTGCCAGCAGCTTAGCCCTGGCAGGAATAAACTCTGGAAACACCATATATTTT. Protein sequence: CASSLALAGINSGNTIYF.

The chain links TRBV4-1 to TRBJ1-5, with a weak D call TRBD1 (5 bases). Between the trimmed V and J ends, which lost 4 bases and 2 bases, there was a span of 9 bases. The CDR3 has 14 residues. Germline assignment: CDR1 MGHRA and CDR2 YSYEKL. This CDR3 reads CASSLEGGNQPQHF. The CDR3 DNA follows: TGCGCCAGCAGCCTCGAAGGGGGCAATCAGCCCCAGCATTTT.

The chain has TRBV7-2 and TRBJ1-3, with TRBD1 matching 10 bases. Germline CDR1 reads SGHTA; CDR2 reads FQGNSA. CDR3 length: 17 residues. Losses at the gene ends were 6 bases for V and 0 bases for J; bases not matched to a gene: 8. The DNA for the CDR3 is TGTGCCAGCAGGCATGCTGGACAGGGGGACTCTGGAAACACCATATATTTT. Translation: CASRHAGQGDSGNTIYF.

The rearrangement links TRBV11-2 to TRBJ2-2, with D possibly matching TRBD2 (6 bases). The CDR3 consists of 16 residues. V lost 6 bases and J 5 bases, leaving 19 bases between the germline ends. Germline V CDR1 and CDR2: SGHAT, FQNNGV. CDR3 in DNA: TGTGCCAGCAGGAAAGCTTATAAGGAGGGAACCGGGGAGCTGTTTTTT. Its translation is CASRKAYKEGTGELFF.

The chain joins TRBV6-4 to TRBJ2-3; possibly TRBD1 or TRBD2 for D (5 bases each). The length of the CDR3 is 15 residues. V was clipped by 5 bases and J by 2 bases, with 14 bases between them. Germline CDR1 reads MRHNA; CDR2 reads SNTAGT. CDR3 bases: TGTGCCAGCAGTCGGGACGGCTGGATCACAGATACGCAGTATTTT. It translates to CASSRDGWITDTQYF.

CDR3 coding DNA: TGTGCCAGCAGTGATAGGGGACAGGGTCCCTATGGCTACACCTTC. It encodes CASSDRGQGPYGYTF. The chain combines TRBV27 with TRBJ1-2, with 9 bases matching TRBD1. Germline assignment: CDR1 MNHEY and CDR2 SMNVEV (reference sequence). There are 15 residues in the CDR3. Trimming at V came to 5 bases and at J to 4 bases, leaving 8 bases not matched to a gene.

This clone has a single count. The V call is TRBV7-6, the J call TRBJ2-1; the match to TRBD1 covers 7 bases. The junction had 13 bases not matched to a gene; V was cut back by 1 base and J by 7 bases. Germline V gene sequence: CDR1 SGHVS, CDR2 FNYEAQ. This CDR3 contains 17 residues. CDR3 residues: CASSLGLSRGYRNEQFF. The CDR3 DNA is TGTGCCAGCAGCTTAGGGCTTTCCAGGGGGTACAGGAATGAGCAGTTCTTC.

V usage is TRBV19 and J usage is TRBJ2-5; 11 bases fit TRBD2. This CDR3 comprises 21 residues. Germline assignment: CDR1 LNHDA and CDR2 SQIVND (reference sequence). V lost 4 bases and J lost 1; bases outside the gene matches: 20. The chain's CDR3 is CASSRVVGELAGGPFQETQYF. The CDR3 DNA reads TGTGCCAGTAGTAGAGTTGTTGGGGAATTAGCGGGAGGGCCTTTCCAAGAGACCCAGTACTTC. The full variable domain, with the rest looked up from reference TRBV19 and TRBJ2-5, is DGGITQSPKYLFRKEGQNVTLSCEQNLNHDAMYWYRQDPGQGLRLIYYSQIVNDFQKGDIAEGYSVSREKKESFPLTVTSAQKNPTAFYLCASSRVVGELAGGPFQETQYFGPGTRLLVL.